Only one count was recorded for the clone carrying this TCR beta chain. Original processing methods: Amplifying reference gene primers gave estimates of nucleated cell counts. Repertoires were generated with immunoSEQ multiplex PCR, while TCRdb's copy carries only in-frame clones and drops some. V and J calls plus clone size are reproduced from that table; the DNA served to infer D and trimming. The data show 250,000 to 350,000 clones, approximately 91% seen once. These data originate in a study of blood T cell repertoires in COVID-19. V was pared by 8 bases and J by 4 bases, with 14 bases between. The CDR3 length is 13 residues. Per germline, CDR1 SNHLY and CDR2 FYNNEI.

This clonotype was obtained from a man between 18 and 35 years old with active or convalescent COVID-19. Sequenced: peripheral blood. The chain employs TRBV2 and TRBJ2-5; D gene unclear. The DNA of the CDR3 is TGTGCCAGCGGATTCTACGTAGCAGAGACCCAGTACTTC. Residues: CASGFYVAETQYF.